A single sample is the source of the 8 T cell receptor beta chains below, sequenced in a study of Ad26.COV2.S vaccination and SARS-CoV-2 variants. Measured with immunoSEQ multiplex PCR; TCRdb has only the in-frame clones, and not every one. The sample includes some 350,000 clones, roughly 94% of them seen just once. The material sequenced was peripheral blood, taken after recovery from COVID-19. Source of these receptors: a human donor who had recovered from COVID-19.

The V call is TRBV5-4, the J call TRBJ1-3, with D uncertain. The CDR3 extends over 17 amino acids. Trimming took 1 base from V and 0 from J, leaving 14 bases between them. Looked up from germline, CDR1 is SGHNT and CDR2 is YYREEE (reference sequence). CDR3 bases: TGTGCCAGCAGCTTGTATAGTCAGAGCTTCTCTGGAAACACCATATATTTT. This codes for CASSLYSQSFSGNTIYF.

This clone came up once. The V call is TRBV2, the J call TRBJ1-4, with D maybe TRBD1 (6 bases). The CDR3 contains 15 residues. The V end lost 1 base, the J end lost 4 bases, and 10 bases lay between the germline ends. Germline loops: CDR1 SNHLY, CDR2 FYNNEI. This CDR3 is CASSEGRGGNEKLFF. DNA for the CDR3: TGTGCCAGCAGTGAAGGGAGGGGGGGTAATGAAAAACTGTTTTTT.

This chain joins TRBV6-1 and TRBJ1-2; 8 nucleotides line up with TRBD1. The germline V gene has CDR1 MNHNS and CDR2 SASEGT. The CDR3 contains 16 residues. V shed 1 base and J 4 bases; nucleotides not matched to a gene: 8. The CDR3 DNA sequence: TGTGCCAGCAGTGAAGGGACAGGGAGCTTTAGCTATGGCTACACCTTC. Its translation is CASSEGTGSFSYGYTF.

This chain connects TRBV7-9 to TRBJ2-7; 12 bases agree with TRBD2. The germline V gene has CDR1 SEHNR and CDR2 FQNEAQ (reference sequence). The CDR3 runs to 18 residues. Unmatched junction bases numbered 10, after V lost 4 bases and J lost 0 bases. CDR3 nucleotides: TGTGCCAGCAGCTCCAGGACTAGCGGGGCCTACCTCTCCTACGAGCAGTACTTC. Translating it yields CASSSRTSGAYLSYEQYF.

The V call is TRBV6-5, the J call TRBJ1-1; possibly TRBD1 for D (6 bases). This CDR3 spans 13 amino acids. CDR1 is MNHEY and CDR2 is SVGAGI in the germline V gene. Trimming removed 6 bases at V and 5 bases at J, with 13 bases between. Written as DNA, the CDR3 is TGTGCCAGCAGGCAACAGGGTCTGACTGAAGCTTTCTTT. This sequence encodes CASRQQGLTEAFF.

The CDR3 loop is CASSLLPSSGEGDTQYF. The CDR3, as DNA: TGTGCCAGCAGCTTGCTCCCATCTAGCGGAGAGGGAGATACGCAGTATTTT. The chain is built from TRBV5-4 and TRBJ2-3, with TRBD2 matching 7 bases. The CDR3 length is 17 residues. V trimming: 1 base; J trimming: 5 bases; junction bases outside the gene matches: 13. Germline loops: CDR1 SGHNT, CDR2 YYREEE (reference sequence).

Here the CDR3 reads CASSGLQGAGEQFF. CDR3 coding DNA: TGTGCCAGCAGCGGTTTACAGGGGGCGGGTGAGCAGTTCTTC. The chain is built from TRBV5-4 and TRBJ2-1; TRBD1 agrees at 9 bases. CDR3 length equals 14 residues. From germline, CDR1 is SGHNT and CDR2 YYREEE (reference sequence). Trimming cost V 4 bases and J 9 bases; bases outside gene matches: 8.

The V and J genes are TRBV4-3 and TRBJ1-5, with D perhaps matching TRBD1 (5 bases). The CDR3 is 16 residues long. V was cut by 5 bases and J by 4 bases, with 18 bases left in between. Germline values: CDR1 LGHNA, CDR2 YSLEER. The CDR3 is CASSGTWGSENQPQHF. The CDR3 DNA reads as TGCGCCAGCAGCGGGACTTGGGGGTCGGAGAATCAGCCCCAGCATTTT.